The 29 T cell receptor beta chains below come from one sample, sequenced in a study of a mutant IDH1 vaccine in newly diagnosed glioma. Clones were sequenced by immunoSEQ multiplex PCR, and TCRdb holds only the in-frame ones, with some missing. The sample carries 59,000 or so clones, around 90% recorded once. Indicated time point: baseline, week 1 (first vaccination visit). Indicated treatment: pre-vaccination baseline after standard-of-care therapy. The starting material was PBMCs, obtained from a glioma patient treated with radiotherapy, temozolomide or both. These receptors all stem from a man aged 50 to 59 with glioma.

The rearrangement uses TRBV7-3 and TRBJ2-5; D uncertain. The CDR3 totals 15 residues. Germline V gives CDR1 SGHTA, CDR2 FQGTGA. V lost 1 base and J lost 4, with 13 bases in between. The CDR3 region has the DNA TGTGCCAGCAGCTTAAAGGGTCAATTCACAGAGACCCAGTACTTC. Amino acids: CASSLKGQFTETQYF.

V is TRBV28 and J is TRBJ1-1; TRBD1 agrees at 7 bases. Germline V gene lookup returns CDR1 MDHEN and CDR2 SYDVKM. The ends lost 7 bases at V and 8 bases at J; junction bases unmatched: 7. The CDR3 spans 12 residues. CDR3 in amino acids: CASTSGQWEAFF. CDR3 DNA sequence: TGTGCCAGCACCTCGGGACAGTGGGAAGCTTTCTTT.

The CDR3 bases are TGTGCCAGCAGCCTCGCGGAGACCCAGTACTTC. Translation: CASSLAETQYF. The chain recombines TRBV2 with TRBJ2-5; D ambiguous. Trimming stripped 6 bases from V and 5 bases from J, with 7 bases between. Germline CDR1 SNHLY, CDR2 FYNNEI. The CDR3 has 11 residues.

J is TRBJ2-1 and V is TRBV25-1, with 11 positions matching TRBD1. The CDR3 is made up of 15 amino acids. Germline V lookup: CDR1 MGHDK, CDR2 SYGVNS. V dropped 4 bases and J dropped 6; count of bases not matched to a gene: 5. Written as DNA, the CDR3 is TGTGCCAGCAGTGTAGCCGGGACAGGGGGCAATGAGCAGTTCTTC. It specifies CASSVAGTGGNEQFF.

The gene calls are TRBV5-1 and TRBJ2-5, with D possibly matching TRBD2 (6 bases). CDR1 SGHRS and CDR2 YFSETQ come from the germline V gene. V lost 5 bases and J 5 bases, leaving 22 bases between the germline ends. The CDR3 consists of 16 residues. The CDR3 region is CASRPVVTSRLETQYF. In DNA, the CDR3 is TGCGCCAGCAGGCCAGTAGTCACTAGCAGGTTGGAGACCCAGTACTTC.

The chain employs TRBV18 and TRBJ2-7, with 11 positions matching TRBD1. CDR3 size: 15 residues. Germline CDR1 is KGHSH and CDR2 is LQKENI. Germline trimming cut 3 bases from V and 3 bases from J; bases unmatched to any gene: 4. The CDR3 loop is CASSPSGTGGYEQYF. CDR3 nucleotide sequence: TGTGCCAGCTCACCTTCCGGGACAGGGGGCTACGAGCAGTACTTC.

The chain has TRBV29-1 and TRBJ2-1; D gene ambiguous. CDR1 is SQVTM and CDR2 is ANQGSEA in the germline V gene. The CDR3 sequence is 12 residues long. V was cut by 3 bases and J by 8 bases, with 11 bases left in between. CDR3 in DNA: TGCAGCGTTGAGGTTCCGGTAGATGAGCAGTTCTTC. The encoded protein is CSVEVPVDEQFF.

The rearrangement joins TRBV27 to TRBJ1-2; 8 bases align to TRBD1. The germline gives CDR1 MNHEY, CDR2 SMNVEV (reference sequence). The CDR3 is 14 residues long. J gave up 0 bases and V 5 bases, and 2 bases lay outside the gene matches. CDR3 residues: CASSQTGANYGYTF. For the CDR3, the DNA is TGTGCCAGCAGTCAGACAGGGGCTAACTATGGCTACACCTTC.

V gene TRBV30 combines with J gene TRBJ2-3; TRBD2 aligns across 8 bases. The length of the CDR3 is 14 residues. Germline assignment: CDR1 GTSNPN and CDR2 SVGIG (reference sequence). V lost 2 bases to trimming and J lost 4 bases; unmatched junction nucleotides: 5. CDR3 sequence: CAWSLAGLADTQYF. Here the CDR3 DNA reads TGTGCCTGGAGTTTAGCGGGACTGGCAGATACGCAGTATTTT.

V usage is TRBV5-1 and J usage is TRBJ2-7; D is possibly TRBD1 (6 bases). V was trimmed by 1 base and J by 3 bases, leaving 11 bases between them. The germline V gene encodes CDR1 SGHRS and CDR2 YFSETQ. This CDR3 has 14 residues. The CDR3 sequence: CASSLRTADYEQYF. CDR3 nucleotide sequence: TGCGCCAGCAGCTTGCGGACAGCAGACTACGAGCAGTACTTC.

The CDR3 nucleotides read TGCGCCAGCGGCCAAGACAGGTTCGATGATACGCAGTATTTT. As protein: CASGQDRFDDTQYF. The chain carries TRBV5-1 and TRBJ2-3, with TRBD1 as a possible D gene (6 bases). V was pared by 7 bases and J by 6 bases, with 18 bases between. Germline V gene data show CDR1 as SGHRS and CDR2 as YFSETQ. The CDR3 consists of 14 residues.

V and J are TRBV7-9 and TRBJ1-1; D gene ambiguous. CDR1 is SEHNR, CDR2 FQNEAQ, per germline (reference sequence). The CDR3 covers 11 residues. The ends were cut back, 2 bases at V and 5 bases at J, with 3 bases in the middle. In DNA form, the CDR3 reads TGTGCCAGCAGCTTACGGACTGAAGCTTTCTTT. It yields the protein CASSLRTEAFF.

V usage is TRBV4-1 and J usage is TRBJ2-3; 9 nucleotides align to TRBD1. V shed 3 bases and J 3 bases; nucleotides not matched to a gene: 10. This CDR3 spans 17 amino acids. The germline V gene encodes CDR1 MGHRA and CDR2 YSYEKL. The chain's CDR3 is CASSQAMGTGKTDTQYF. The DNA of the CDR3 is TGCGCCAGCAGCCAGGCGATGGGGACAGGGAAGACAGATACGCAGTATTTT.

CDR3 in amino acids: CASSTPDGVDTGELFF. The CDR3 DNA sequence: TGTGCCAGCAGCACCCCTGACGGGGTAGACACCGGGGAGCTGTTTTTT. The genes are TRBV7-9 and TRBJ2-2, with a tentative D call TRBD2 (5 bases). Germline V CDR1 and CDR2: SEHNR, FQNEAQ (reference sequence). Trimming removed 5 bases at V and 3 bases at J, with 16 bases between. The CDR3 runs 16 residues.

The chain has TRBV2 and TRBJ1-4; D is ambiguous. The germline V gene has CDR1 SNHLY and CDR2 FYNNEI. With 6 bases removed from V and 7 bases from J, the gap between germline ends came to 6 bases. This CDR3 is built from 11 residues. CDR3 DNA sequence: TGTGCCAGCAGGCAAGTTGAAAAACTGTTTTTT. Protein product: CASRQVEKLFF.

The V and J genes are TRBV19 and TRBJ2-2; TRBD2 matches at 9 bases. The germline gives CDR1 LNHDA, CDR2 SQIVND (reference sequence). Losses at the gene ends were 7 bases for V and 2 bases for J; bases not matched to a gene: 11. The CDR3 covers 17 residues. The CDR3 DNA reads as TGTGCCAGTAATTTCGGGATAGCGGGAGACAACACCGGGGAGCTGTTTTTT. As protein: CASNFGIAGDNTGELFF.

The chain links TRBV9 to TRBJ1-3; 9 bases line up with TRBD1. V was pared by 4 bases and J by 1 base, with 12 bases of the junction left unmatched. Germline V lookup: CDR1 SGDLS, CDR2 YYNGEE. The CDR3 consists of 18 residues. Written as DNA, the CDR3 is TGTGCCAGCAGCCCCCGTCCCCGGGACAGGGTGTCTGGAAACACCATATATTTT. This translates into CASSPRPRDRVSGNTIYF.

The V and J genes are TRBV5-1 and TRBJ2-2, with 7 positions matching TRBD1. J was trimmed by 5 bases and V by 0 bases; bases with no gene match: 4. This CDR3 is built from 15 residues. CDR1 is SGHRS and CDR2 is YFSETQ in the germline V gene. The CDR3 DNA follows: TGCGCCAGCAGCTTGGGGACAGGCCTGACCGGGGAGCTGTTTTTT. Protein: CASSLGTGLTGELFF.

The V call is TRBV27, the J call TRBJ1-2; the D is unclear. The CDR3 has 13 residues. V lost 3 bases, J lost 0 bases, and 5 bases lay in between. Germline CDR1 and CDR2: MNHEY and SMNVEV (reference sequence). The CDR3 bases are TGTGCCAGCAGTTTTACACCTAACTATGGCTACACCTTC. Its translation: CASSFTPNYGYTF.

The chain is built from TRBV7-2 and TRBJ1-5; a weak D match, TRBD1 (5 bases). Germline CDR1 SGHTA, CDR2 FQGNSA. Trimming pared 1 base from V and 4 bases from J, leaving 11 bases between. This CDR3 comprises 15 residues. The CDR3 region is CASSLVLGQNQPQHF. The CDR3 nucleotides are TGTGCCAGCAGCTTAGTGTTAGGACAAAATCAGCCCCAGCATTTT.

J is TRBJ1-4 and V is TRBV2; perhaps TRBD1 as D (5 bases). V shed 9 bases and J shed 4 bases, with 15 bases lying between them. Germline CDR1 is SNHLY and CDR2 is FYNNEI. The CDR3 consists of 14 residues. The CDR3 DNA is TGTGCCAGTGAAAACCGGGGCCGTAATGAAAAACTGTTTTTT. As protein: CASENRGRNEKLFF.

The rearrangement joins TRBV29-1 to TRBJ1-2; TRBD1 matches at 10 bases. Germline lookup yields CDR1 SQVTM and CDR2 ANQGSEA. After removal of 7 bases from V and 7 bases from J, the junction contained 6 bases not matched to a gene. This CDR3 is 12 amino acids long. The CDR3 DNA reads TGCAGCGCACGGACAGGGGGGGTTGGCTACACCTTC. It translates to CSARTGGVGYTF.

This clone was seen just once. The V and J genes are TRBV29-1 and TRBJ1-5; the D is unclear. Trimming took off 1 base at V and 4 bases at J, with 8 bases between the two ends. In germline, CDR1 is SQVTM, CDR2 ANQGSEA. CDR3 length: 13 amino acids. The CDR3 nucleotides are TGCAGCGTTGAAGTTTCCCGAAATCAGCCCCAGCATTTT. This sequence encodes CSVEVSRNQPQHF.

As DNA, the CDR3 is TGCGCCAGCAGCTTCCCAGAAAGCTATGGCTACACCTTC. It codes for CASSFPESYGYTF. V and J are TRBV5-1 and TRBJ1-2, with D uncertain. The CDR3 contains 13 residues. Germline V CDR1 and CDR2: SGHRS, YFSETQ. Trimming removed 2 bases at V and 4 bases at J, with 9 bases between.

The V and J genes are TRBV10-3 and TRBJ2-5, with TRBD2 matching 8 bases. This CDR3 region has 18 residues. Per germline, CDR1 ENHRY and CDR2 SYGVKD. V lost 3 bases, J lost 0 bases, and 12 bases stayed unmatched. The CDR3 nucleotides are TGTGCCATCAGTGACCGTCCGGGTCGGGGGGGCTACCAAGAGACCCAGTACTTC. This encodes CAISDRPGRGGYQETQYF.

The chain combines TRBV5-1 with TRBJ2-3; 8 bases fit TRBD2. The J segment lost 2 bases and the V segment lost 3 bases, leaving 11 bases of the junction unmatched. There are 17 residues in the CDR3. From germline, CDR1 is SGHRS and CDR2 YFSETQ. The CDR3, as DNA: TGCGCCAGCAGCTCGAGGACTAGCACTAGTGACACAGATACGCAGTATTTT. Amino acids: CASSSRTSTSDTDTQYF.

The J gene is TRBJ1-5, the V gene TRBV18; no reliable D call. The CDR3 runs to 14 residues. V gave up 2 bases and J gave up 7 bases, with 12 bases separating them. Germline V gene sequence: CDR1 KGHSH, CDR2 LQKENI. The CDR3: CASSPTRAEQPQHF. In DNA form, the CDR3 reads TGTGCCAGCTCACCAACGAGGGCTGAGCAGCCCCAGCATTTT.

The CDR3 reads CASSDYRGTQYF. For the CDR3, the DNA is TGTGCCAGCAGCGATTACAGGGGTACGCAGTATTTT. The chain links TRBV25-1 to TRBJ2-3; TRBD1 aligns across 7 bases. The germline V gene has CDR1 MGHDK and CDR2 SYGVNS. The CDR3 length is 12 residues. V shed 6 bases and J 8 bases; nucleotides not matched to a gene: 5. Full variable domain (remainder filled in from reference TRBV25-1 and TRBJ2-3): EADIYQTPRYLVIGTGKKITLECSQTMGHDKMYWYQQDPGMELHLIHYSYGVNSTEKGDLSSESTVSRIRTEHFPLTLESARPSHTSQYLCASSDYRGTQYFGPGTRLTVL.

The genes are TRBV10-1 and TRBJ2-6; D gene uncertain. Germline values: CDR1 WNHNN, CDR2 SYGVQD (reference sequence). The CDR3 contains 13 residues. Trimming removed 3 bases at V and 1 base at J, with 1 base between. The CDR3 here is CASSESGANVLTF. DNA for the CDR3: TGCGCCAGCAGTGAATCTGGGGCCAACGTCCTGACTTTC.